This T cell receptor beta chain is drawn from a study of shared clonotypes between healthy human individuals (dated by TCRdb to the early 2020s). Study-wide context: Three men and two women, aged 18 to 49 years, made up the cohort. To increase sequencing depth and limit assay-specific biases, TCR repertoire library preparation and sequencing were carried out by different laboratories using diverse techniques. For each donor, CD4 naive and CD4 memory were each given three plates, CD8 naive was given two plates, and CD8 memory was given one plate. Blood TCR repertoires of roughly 5 healthy adults were deeply sequenced to estimate repertoire size and the extent of clonotype sharing between individuals. Between about 0.94 and 10 billion PBMCs per donor were obtained by leukapheresis.

The donors were healthy, HIV-negative adults who had no recently reported acute infections or vaccinations. Every donor was a Caucasian adult residing in Nashville, Tennessee, USA. CD4+ T cells were enriched by magnetic negative selection; naive cells were then positively selected on CD45RA, and the negative fraction formed the memory subset. Blood was obtained by leukapheresis, after which PBMCs were separated by Ficoll-Histopaque density gradient centrifugation and cryopreserved in liquid nitrogen vapor phase. Purity and quantity of every magnetically sorted T cell population were checked by analytical flow cytometry. Genomic DNA was isolated from each sorted fraction and quantified by UV absorbance on a Nanodrop 2000c. The paper as a whole reports these results and caveats: Clonotypes shared by all four sorted-subset donors showed higher generation probabilities than non-shared clonotypes. Sampling was restricted to blood, and TCR repertoires in tissues likely differ from the TCR repertoires found in blood. Across several donors, around 5% of naive CD4, over 3% of naive CD8, 2% to 2.5% of memory CD4, and about 0.44% of memory CD8 clonotypes were shared. Larger estimated clonotype richness was generally found for naive subsets than for memory subsets. Rarefaction of sorted-subset datasets indicated incomplete sequencing despite the large sequencing depth. The small number of donors limited the genetic and exposure-history diversity represented. Based on pairwise subsampling, the degree of clonotype sharing among donors was expected to be affected by sequencing depth.

As to this clone: The target of this receptor is not known. Per-nucleotide qualities are absent, and no much larger clonotype sits a single base away.

Using the deep immunoSEQ assay, multiplex PCR amplified TCR CDR3 regions from genomic DNA. Genomic DNA extracted from each cell subset was distributed evenly over all wells of several immunoSEQ 96-well plates, and each plate served as one replicate. For sorted subsets, about 220 ng of genomic DNA, equivalent to roughly 30,000 T cell genomes, went into each replicate PCR. Purified libraries were quantified with a Qubit 3.0 fluorometer, sized on a Bioanalyzer 2100, and re-quantified with the KAPA Library Quantification kit. Every immunoSEQ 96-well plate was sequenced on a dedicated single-read 150-cycle Illumina NextSeq 550 flow cell. Concerning the study's data processing: Because the immunoSEQ output included only junctional sequences and no quality scores, the filtering could not be the same as the filtering used for full-length reads. Sequences were annotated with PyIR, a Python wrapper for IgBLAST v1.9, and V/J genes and CDR3 were assigned using IMGT germline references. Reads were filtered out if the reads had weak V/J assignments (E-value above 1e-6), no CDR3, stop codons, out-of-frame junctions, or ambiguous translated residues. V3J clonotypes were defined by identical inferred V gene, J gene, and CDR3 amino acid sequence. To compute the percentage overlap between repertoires, the number of shared unique clonotypes was divided by the size of the smaller repertoire. Three approaches were used to assess repertoire richness: RTK rarefaction, the Chao1 estimator, and Recon v2.1 estimates of unobserved clonotypes. Generation probabilities for all TCRbeta clonotypes obtained by the gDNA method from a handful of donors were computed using OLGA. Not all clones reach the TCRdb copy of this immuneACCESS table, which keeps in-frame sequences only. Checked studies attribute under half of the gap to unresolved V genes and leave the rest unexplained. V, J and clone size reflect that table, while D and trimming were determined from the DNA. This sample comprises 2 million to 2.5 million clones, under 97% of them detected only once. The ten largest clones take up 0.1% to 0.15% of the sample.

For CDR1 and CDR2, the germline V gene lists ENHRY and SYGVKD. The junction carries 17 bases between V and J, which are trimmed by 10 bases and 5 bases respectively. Its CDR3 holds 13 amino acids, cysteine through phenylalanine. The entry retains the CDR3 DNA only, 39 bases that are in frame from base 1. Source material: naive CD4+ T cells sorted from blood. The cell subset or site label corresponds to: CD45RA+ positively selected. The V and J segments used are TRBV10-3 and TRBJ2-5; the best D guess is TRBD2, with 6 bases matching. The TCR originated in a man between 18 and 35 years old in good health. The CDR3 corresponds to CASLGGFGETQYF. The DNA sequence reads TGTGCCAGCCTCGGAGGGTTTGGGGAGACCCAGTACTTC.